This entry lists 27 T cell receptor beta chains sequenced from one sample in a study of CD8 T cells in ankylosing spondylitis. TCRdb independently ran MiXCR on the 5' RACE reads; one entry per CDR3 protein. The table records some 200,000 distinct CDR3 sequences, roughly 24% of them present only once. Sequenced sample: blood, either unsorted or a sorted T cell fraction (not recorded which). These receptors were taken from a male donor with ankylosing spondylitis or in good health (not recorded which).

This clonotype was detected many times. The V and J genes are TRBV12-3 or TRBV12-4 and TRBJ2-1, with a possible D match to TRBD2 (5 bases). This CDR3 has 12 residues. V lost 6 bases and J 16 bases, leaving 19 bases between the germline ends. This chain's CDR3 is CASSRPDSPTFF. The CDR3 DNA sequence: TGTGCCAGCAGCCGCCCGGACTCCCCTACATTCTTC.

This clonotype was counted a few times. CDR3 protein: CASSPDSPGYEQYF. The DNA of the CDR3 is TGTGCCAGCAGCCCGGACTCGCCCGGCTACGAGCAGTACTTC. The rearrangement uses TRBV7-8 and TRBJ2-7; TRBD2 is a possible D gene (5 bases). CDR3 length equals 14 residues. Trimming removed 5 bases at V and 3 bases at J, with 14 bases between. Germline values: CDR1 SGHVS, CDR2 FQNEAQ.

The sample holds a few counts of this clonotype. The chain joins TRBV29-1 to TRBJ1-1, with a weak D call TRBD1 (6 bases). Germline V CDR1 and CDR2: SQVTM, ANQGSEA. V was shortened by 5 bases and J by 0 bases, with 10 bases between the two germline ends. CDR3 length: 13 residues. The CDR3, as DNA: TGCAGCGTTTTGAGGGGGATGAACACTGAAGCTTTCTTT. Its translation is CSVLRGMNTEAFF.

This clonotype appeared a few times. The chain joins TRBV20-1 to TRBJ2-1; 11 bases map to TRBD2. Looked up from germline, CDR1 is DFQATT and CDR2 is SNEGSKA (reference sequence). With 0 bases clipped from V and 4 bases from J, the junction kept 11 bases outside the gene matches. This CDR3 is built from 18 residues. DNA of the CDR3: TGCAGTGCTAGAGATGGCCTCGAGACTAGCGGGATTTACAATGAGCAGTTCTTC. Translation: CSARDGLETSGIYNEQFF.

This clonotype turned up a few times. V usage is TRBV29-1 and J usage is TRBJ2-5; the D gene is possibly TRBD1 (6 bases). V dropped 4 bases and J dropped 5 bases, with 11 bases sitting between them. CDR3 size: 12 residues. Per the germline V gene, CDR1 is SQVTM and CDR2 is ANQGSEA. The CDR3 bases are TGCAGCGTTGGAGCAGGGGTCGAGACCCAGTACTTC. Encoded protein: CSVGAGVETQYF.

This clonotype was found many times. This sequence joins TRBV27 and TRBJ2-5; TRBD1 aligns across 7 bases. V lost 6 bases and J lost 5; bases outside the gene matches: 9. This CDR3 is 14 amino acids long. Per the germline V gene, CDR1 is MNHEY and CDR2 is SMNVEV (reference sequence). The CDR3 reads CASRRQGTVETQYF. The DNA of the CDR3 is TGTGCCAGCAGAAGACAGGGTACCGTGGAGACCCAGTACTTC.

This clonotype occurred a few times. The V and J genes are TRBV29-1 and TRBJ1-1, with D maybe TRBD1 (5 bases). CDR1 and CDR2 (germline): SQVTM, ANQGSEA. Deletions cut 3 bases from V and 1 base from J, with 15 bases between. The CDR3 covers 15 residues. The CDR3 DNA reads TGCAGCGTTGAGCTGGTCAGGGTGGGGAACACTGAAGCTTTCTTT. It yields the protein CSVELVRVGNTEAFF.

The V call is TRBV6-1, the J call TRBJ2-1; 12 nucleotides agree with TRBD1. V gave up 6 bases and J gave up 7 bases; unmatched junction bases: 10. The CDR3 is 16 amino acids. Germline lookup yields CDR1 MNHNS and CDR2 SASEGT. The CDR3, as DNA: TGTGCCAGCAGACCAACCGGGGACAGGGGGCTGAATGAGCAGTTCTTC. Amino acid sequence: CASRPTGDRGLNEQFF.

This clonotype appeared many times. The V call is TRBV29-1, the J call TRBJ2-1; D is uncertain. Trimming removed 0 bases at V and 13 bases at J, with 1 base between. This CDR3 has 8 amino acids. CDR1 SQVTM and CDR2 ANQGSEA come from the germline V gene. As DNA, the CDR3 is TGCAGCGTTGAAGACCAGTTCTTC. Residues: CSVEDQFF.

This clonotype was seen repeatedly, ten times or more. The CDR3 sequence is CASSLAGSAGYGYTF. The CDR3 DNA is TGCGCCAGCAGCTTGGCCGGTTCGGCGGGCTATGGCTACACCTTC. The chain combines TRBV5-1 with TRBJ1-2; D unresolved. Trimming removed 0 bases at V and 4 bases at J, with 13 bases between. There are 15 residues in the CDR3. Germline CDR1 SGHRS, CDR2 YFSETQ.

V is TRBV5-1 and J is TRBJ2-1; D possibly corresponds to TRBD2 (5 bases). Germline assignment: CDR1 SGHRS and CDR2 YFSETQ. This CDR3 comprises 16 residues. V was shortened by 0 bases and J by 0 bases, with 10 bases between the two germline ends. CDR3 loop: CASSLGSGSSYNEQFF. In DNA form, the CDR3 reads TGCGCCAGCAGCTTGGGGAGCGGCAGCTCCTACAATGAGCAGTTCTTC.

This clonotype was observed many times. The V and J genes are TRBV5-6 and TRBJ1-1; D remains ambiguous. V lost 0 bases and J lost 0, with 6 bases in between. The CDR3 length is 14 residues. Germline loops: CDR1 SGHDT, CDR2 YYEEEE. This CDR3 reads CASSLGLLNTEAFF. The CDR3 nucleotides are TGTGCCAGCAGCTTGGGTTTGTTGAACACTGAAGCTTTCTTT.

CDR3 sequence (DNA): TGCGCCAGCAGTCCGCCGGGACTAGCGGACAATGAGCAGTTCTTC. This sequence encodes CASSPPGLADNEQFF. This chain connects TRBV5-1 to TRBJ2-1; 11 nucleotides match TRBD2. Germline CDR1 and CDR2: SGHRS and YFSETQ. This CDR3 spans 15 amino acids. Trimming took 5 bases from V and 5 from J; bases not matched to a gene: 6. Full variable domain (outside the CDR3, taken from reference TRBV5-1 and TRBJ2-1): KAGVTQTPRYLIKTRGQQVTLSCSPISGHRSVSWYQQTPGQGLQFLFEYFSETQRNKGNFPGRFSGRQFSNSRSEMNVSTLELGDSALYLCASSPPGLADNEQFFGPGTRLTVL.

This clonotype occurred many times. CDR3 DNA: TGTGCCAGCAGCCTGGACAGGCGGAACACCGGGGAGCTGTTTTTT. It encodes CASSLDRRNTGELFF. This chain uses TRBV5-5 with TRBJ2-2; TRBD1 matches 7 bases. Germline CDR1 is SGHKS and CDR2 is YYEKEE (reference sequence). The junction had 4 bases not matched to a gene; V was cut back by 4 bases and J by 1 base. The CDR3 is 15 residues long.

This sequence joins TRBV20-1 and TRBJ1-2; D ambiguous. This CDR3 comprises 11 residues. Germline V lookup: CDR1 DFQATT, CDR2 SNEGSKA (reference sequence). The ends were cut back, 1 base at V and 7 bases at J, with 7 bases in the middle. Here the CDR3 reads CSARAGRGYTF. The DNA of the CDR3 is TGCAGTGCTAGAGCCGGTCGTGGCTACACCTTC.

This sequence joins TRBV7-2 and TRBJ2-7; D possibly corresponds to TRBD2 (6 bases). Trimming stripped 0 bases from V and 5 bases from J, with 17 bases between. Germline-derived CDR1 and CDR2 are SGHTA and FQGNSA. This CDR3 has 16 residues. CDR3 amino acids: CASSLAASVRWNEQYF. CDR3 DNA sequence: TGTGCCAGCAGCTTAGCGGCTAGCGTTAGGTGGAACGAGCAGTACTTC.

This clonotype has a count of ten or more. The chain is built from TRBV10-3 and TRBJ2-5, with D unclear. CDR1 is ENHRY and CDR2 is SYGVKD in the germline V gene. The CDR3 runs to 13 residues. V was shortened by 3 bases and J by 3 bases, with 8 bases between the two germline ends. CDR3 sequence (DNA): TGTGCCATCAGTGAAGCGCAGGAAGAGACCCAGTACTTC. Protein sequence: CAISEAQEETQYF.

This clonotype was counted a few times. The chain employs TRBV7-2 and TRBJ1-2; 8 nucleotides line up with TRBD1. The germline V gene encodes CDR1 SGHTA and CDR2 FQGNSA. The ends lost 8 bases at V and 8 bases at J; junction bases unmatched: 4. The CDR3 totals 11 residues. CDR3 coding DNA: TGTGCCAGCGGACAGGGAGGGGGCTACACCTTC. The encoded protein is CASGQGGGYTF.

This clonotype was seen ten or more times. The V gene is TRBV5-1, the J gene TRBJ2-3; D not certain. Germline CDR1 reads SGHRS; CDR2 reads YFSETQ. This CDR3 is 13 amino acids long. V was pared by 4 bases and J by 1 base, with 7 bases between. The CDR3 here is CASSPGGTDTQYF. CDR3 DNA: TGCGCCAGCAGCCCGGGCGGCACAGATACGCAGTATTTT.

This clonotype was seen many times. V usage is TRBV3-1 and J usage is TRBJ2-7; D not resolved. CDR1 is LGHDT, CDR2 YNNKEL, per germline (reference sequence). The CDR3 consists of 12 residues. Trimming took off 1 base at V and 6 bases at J, with 7 bases between the two ends. The CDR3 region is CASSQGHLEQYF. As DNA, the CDR3 is TGTGCCAGCAGCCAAGGTCATCTCGAGCAGTACTTC.

Many counts were recorded for this clonotype. The chain joins TRBV3-1 to TRBJ1-3; no clear D gene. The CDR3 loop spans 16 amino acids. The V end lost 0 bases, the J end lost 0 bases, and 9 bases lay between the germline ends. In germline, CDR1 is LGHDT, CDR2 YNNKEL (reference sequence). CDR3 region: CASSQEQIHSGNTIYF. The CDR3 DNA is TGTGCCAGCAGCCAAGAACAGATCCACTCTGGAAACACCATATATTTT.

The chain recombines TRBV6-2 or TRBV6-3 with TRBJ2-7; D perhaps matches TRBD1 (6 bases). CDR1 is MNHEY, CDR2 SVGEGT, per germline. V lost 0 bases to trimming and J lost 9 bases, with 9 bases between them. The CDR3 loop spans 12 amino acids. The CDR3 sequence is CASSYSSRGQYF. The DNA of the CDR3 is TGTGCCAGCAGTTACTCGAGCAGGGGGCAGTACTTC.

This clonotype was seen more than once but under ten times. The V and J genes are TRBV5-1 and TRBJ2-5; tentatively, D is TRBD1 (6 bases). The CDR3 is made up of 14 amino acids. With 0 bases removed from V and 4 bases from J, the gap between germline ends came to 10 bases. Germline CDR1 and CDR2: SGHRS and YFSETQ. Written as DNA, the CDR3 is TGCGCCAGCAGCTTGGATCTCAGGGGAGAGACCCAGTACTTC. This sequence encodes CASSLDLRGETQYF.

The genes are TRBV11-2 and TRBJ2-7; 16 bases line up with TRBD2. The germline V gene has CDR1 SGHAT and CDR2 FQNNGV. The trim removed 3 bases at V and 6 bases at J, leaving 11 bases unmatched. The CDR3 is 18 residues long. The CDR3 loop reads CASSFRPGTSGRALEQYF. The CDR3 bases are TGTGCCAGCAGCTTTAGGCCCGGGACTAGCGGGAGGGCCCTCGAGCAGTACTTC.

This clonotype was recorded at least ten times. J is TRBJ2-5 and V is TRBV5-1; D may be TRBD1 or TRBD2 (5 bases each). V lost 4 bases, J lost 4 bases, and 14 bases lay in between. The CDR3 loop spans 14 amino acids. Germline assignment: CDR1 SGHRS and CDR2 YFSETQ. DNA for the CDR3: TGCGCCAGCAGCACGTTGACAGAGGGAGAGACCCAGTACTTC. It encodes CASSTLTEGETQYF.

This clonotype was observed a few times. The chain carries TRBV12-3 or TRBV12-4 and TRBJ2-7; TRBD2 matches at 8 bases. The CDR3 extends over 14 amino acids. V trimming: 5 bases; J trimming: 2 bases; junction bases outside the gene matches: 5. The CDR3, as DNA: TGTGCCAGCAGTCCCAGCGGGAGTACCTACGAGCAGTACTTC. Its protein is CASSPSGSTYEQYF.

The rearrangement links TRBV20-1 to TRBJ2-3, with 10 nucleotides matching TRBD2. Trimming took 3 bases from V and 2 from J; bases not matched to a gene: 5. The CDR3 has 15 amino acids. In germline, CDR1 is DFQATT, CDR2 SNEGSKA (reference sequence). CDR3 amino acids: CSARVSGRVTDTQYF. The CDR3 nucleotides are TGCAGTGCTAGGGTGAGCGGGAGGGTCACAGATACGCAGTATTTT.